Each of the 20 T cell receptor beta chains below was sequenced from the same sample in a study of PD-1 blockade in mismatch repair-deficient tumors. Method: immunoSEQ multiplex PCR; TCRdb's copy keeps in-frame clones and lacks some. The sample gives 100,000 to 150,000 clones, around 83% of which show up once; approximately 12% is in the top ten. Sequencing used peripheral blood, obtained 44 weeks after starting pembrolizumab. The receptors were sampled from an adult with mismatch repair-deficient cancer.

This clone was seen just once. The chain couples TRBV11-1 to TRBJ2-7, with D possibly matching TRBD1 (5 bases). The CDR3 covers 14 residues. Germline loops: CDR1 SGHAT, CDR2 FQDESV (reference sequence). The ends were cut back, 3 bases at V and 1 base at J, with 10 bases in the middle. In DNA, the CDR3 is TGTGCCAGCAGCTTCGAAGGGGCGTCCTACGAGCAGTACTTC. Translated, it gives CASSFEGASYEQYF.

The chain uses TRBV4-3 and TRBJ2-7; TRBD2 aligns across 9 bases. CDR3 length equals 15 residues. V lost 0 bases, J lost 7 bases, and 7 bases stayed unmatched. Germline values: CDR1 LGHNA, CDR2 YSLEER. CDR3: CASSQEREGPPEQYF. CDR3 sequence (DNA): TGCGCCAGCAGCCAAGAGCGGGAGGGCCCTCCAGAGCAGTACTTC.

This chain links TRBV29-1 with TRBJ2-7, with TRBD1 matching 8 bases. Germline V CDR1 and CDR2: SQVTM, ANQGSEA. The trim removed 7 bases at V and 2 bases at J, leaving 1 base unmatched. The CDR3 runs to 11 residues. CDR3: CSGQGTYEQYF. The CDR3 region has the DNA TGCAGCGGACAGGGGACCTACGAGCAGTACTTC.

The rearrangement links TRBV4-1 to TRBJ2-6; D remains unclear. Germline V lookup: CDR1 MGHRA, CDR2 YSYEKL. The CDR3 spans 14 residues. V lost 1 base to trimming and J lost 13 bases, with 14 bases between them. CDR3 nucleotides: TGCGCCAGCAGCCAAGTTGGATCCTTTAGGGTCCTGACTTTC. Translating it yields CASSQVGSFRVLTF.

The chain uses TRBV7-9 and TRBJ2-5, with D perhaps matching TRBD2 (6 bases). V shed 1 base and J shed 5 bases, with 14 bases lying between them. The germline V gene has CDR1 SEHNR and CDR2 FQNEAQ (reference sequence). This CDR3 has 15 amino acids. CDR3 nucleotides: TGTGCCAGCAGCTTAGGAGTAGCGGCCCAGGAGACCCAGTACTTC. It yields the protein CASSLGVAAQETQYF.

The chain has TRBV9 and TRBJ2-3; tentative D call: TRBD2 (5 bases). In germline, CDR1 is SGDLS, CDR2 YYNGEE. The V end was cut by 0 bases, the J end by 2 bases, with 7 bases between. CDR3 length: 14 amino acids. The CDR3 DNA reads as TGTGCCAGCAGCGTAGCCGGGATCACAGATACGCAGTATTTT. Residues: CASSVAGITDTQYF.

A single count supports this clone. CDR3 amino acids: CASSEDNRNEKLFF. For the CDR3, the DNA is TGTGCCAGCAGTGAAGATAACAGAAATGAAAAACTGTTTTTT. This chain links TRBV2 with TRBJ1-4; D gene uncertain. This CDR3 has 14 residues. V dropped 1 base and J dropped 5 bases, with 8 bases sitting between them. Germline loops: CDR1 SNHLY, CDR2 FYNNEI.

The chain couples TRBV4-1 to TRBJ2-2; 7 bases fit TRBD1. V was pared by 10 bases and J by 3 bases, with 17 bases of the junction left unmatched. The CDR3 is 17 amino acids. In germline, CDR1 is MGHRA, CDR2 YSYEKL. CDR3 coding DNA: TGCGCCACCGGTTCCCGGGACAGAATTATGTACACCGGGGAGCTGTTTTTT. It is translated as CATGSRDRIMYTGELFF.

With regard to this clone: One end of the junction fails to match germline, which may point to a read error. Written as DNA, the CDR3 is TGTGCCAGCAGTCTAGGGGAGGGAAGCAAAGATACGCAGTATTTT. Its translation: CASSLGEGSKDTQYF. The chain couples TRBV6-5 to TRBJ2-3; TRBD2 aligns across 7 bases. The CDR3 runs 15 residues. Germline V gene data show CDR1 as MNHEY and CDR2 as SVGAGI.

The chain links TRBV9 to TRBJ1-3; no clear D gene. The CDR3 contains 15 residues. Germline-derived CDR1 and CDR2 are SGDLS and YYNGEE. Trimming left V 2 bases short and J 0 bases short, with 9 bases between. The CDR3 reads CASSVAGTSGNTIYF. The CDR3 DNA reads TGTGCCAGCAGCGTTGCAGGAACCTCTGGAAACACCATATATTTT. Based on the CDR3 plus reference TRBV9 and TRBJ1-3, the full variable domain is DSGVTQTPKHLITATGQRVTLRCSPRSGDLSVYWYQQSLDQGLQFLIQYYNGEERAKGNILERFSAQQFPDLHSELNLSSLELGDSALYFCASSVAGTSGNTIYFGEGSWLTVV.

The chain employs TRBV28 and TRBJ2-7; perhaps TRBD2 as D (5 bases). CDR1 MDHEN and CDR2 SYDVKM come from the germline V gene. The V end was cut by 6 bases, the J end by 7 bases, with 10 bases between. This CDR3 is built from 11 residues. Here the CDR3 reads CASSWEREQYF. The CDR3 DNA sequence: TGTGCCAGCAGCTGGGAGAGGGAGCAGTACTTC. The full variable domain, its missing parts supplied by reference TRBV28 and TRBJ2-7, is DVKVTQSSRYLVKRTGEKVFLECVQDMDHENMFWYRQDPGLGLRLIYFSYDVKMKEKGDIPEGYSVSREKKERFSLILESASTNQTSMYLCASSWEREQYFGPGTRLTVT.

This clone was detected only once. The genes are TRBV15 and TRBJ2-7, with 7 positions matching TRBD1. Germline values: CDR1 LNHNV, CDR2 YYDKDF (reference sequence). V lost 4 bases to trimming and J lost 0 bases; unmatched junction nucleotides: 6. This CDR3 has 15 amino acids. CDR3 sequence reads: CATSNIRDSSYEQYF. In DNA form, the CDR3 reads TGTGCCACCAGCAATATCCGGGACAGCTCCTACGAGCAGTACTTC.

This chain uses TRBV29-1 with TRBJ2-1, with TRBD2 matching over 14 bases. The CDR3 sequence is 14 residues long. Germline CDR1 reads SQVTM; CDR2 reads ANQGSEA. The V segment lost 5 bases and the J segment 9 bases; nucleotides outside the gene matches: 6. For the CDR3, the DNA is TGCAGCGTTACCGACGGGACTAGCGGGGGTGAGCAGTTCTTC. Translated, it gives CSVTDGTSGGEQFF.

The CDR3 spells CAWNAGVGYEQYF. DNA of the CDR3: TGTGCCTGGAACGCAGGGGTAGGGTACGAGCAGTACTTC. The V call is TRBV30, the J call TRBJ2-7; D perhaps matches TRBD1 (6 bases). Germline CDR1 GTSNPN, CDR2 SVGIG (reference sequence). The CDR3 contains 13 residues. Trimming removed 4 bases at V and 4 bases at J, with 14 bases between.

This rearrangement joins TRBV29-1 to TRBJ2-7; TRBD2 aligns across 14 bases. Germline values: CDR1 SQVTM, CDR2 ANQGSEA. The CDR3 contains 18 residues. Trimming took 4 bases from V and 1 from J; bases not matched to a gene: 12. CDR3 coding DNA: TGCAGCGTTGGTCCCGGACTAGCGGGAGGTAGTTTATCCTACGAGCAGTACTTC. It codes for CSVGPGLAGGSLSYEQYF.

The rearrangement uses TRBV6-6 and TRBJ2-5, with 8 nucleotides matching TRBD1. The CDR3 spans 13 residues. J lost 5 bases, V lost 6 bases, and 5 bases had no gene match. Looked up from germline, CDR1 is MNHNY and CDR2 is SVGAGI (reference sequence). The CDR3 reads CASRTGVWETQYF. CDR3 in DNA: TGTGCCAGCAGGACAGGGGTTTGGGAGACCCAGTACTTC.

V and J are TRBV19 and TRBJ1-5; D is possibly TRBD1 (6 bases). CDR3 length equals 17 residues. Trimming took 0 bases from V and 7 from J, leaving 19 bases between them. Germline assignment: CDR1 LNHDA and CDR2 SQIVND (reference sequence). The CDR3: CASSIETPQGFQQPQHF. The CDR3 DNA sequence: TGTGCCAGTAGTATAGAAACTCCCCAGGGGTTTCAGCAGCCCCAGCATTTT.

The chain joins TRBV5-5 to TRBJ1-2; 7 nucleotides agree with TRBD1. J lost 5 bases, V lost 0 bases, and 4 bases had no gene match. The germline CDR1 and CDR2 sequences are SGHKS and YYEKEE (reference sequence). The CDR3 covers 14 residues. Written as DNA, the CDR3 is TGTGCCAGCAGCTTGGCGGGACAGAGTTATGGCTACACCTTC. This gives the protein CASSLAGQSYGYTF.

The rearrangement joins TRBV7-9 to TRBJ2-3; D remains ambiguous. This CDR3 is built from 13 residues. Germline-derived CDR1 and CDR2 are SEHNR and FQNEAQ (reference sequence). Between the trimmed V and J ends, which lost 5 bases and 3 bases, there was a span of 9 bases. This chain's CDR3 is CASSPAVTDTQYF. The CDR3 nucleotides are TGTGCCAGCAGCCCCGCGGTGACAGATACGCAGTATTTT.

The chain recombines TRBV6-6 with TRBJ2-2; no clear D. The V gene lost 3 bases and the J gene lost 3 bases, with 8 bases spanning the gap. The germline gives CDR1 MNHNY, CDR2 SVGAGI (reference sequence). The CDR3 totals 14 residues. The chain's CDR3 is CASSYLVDTGELFF. As DNA, the CDR3 is TGTGCCAGCAGTTATCTTGTAGACACCGGGGAGCTGTTTTTT.